This is a list of T cell receptor beta chains from one sample in a study of PD-1 blockade in mismatch repair-deficient tumors. Libraries were prepared by immunoSEQ multiplex PCR; TCRdb keeps only in-frame clonotypes and omits some of them. The sample gives 85,000 to 130,000 clones, 82% of which show up once; about 6.3% is in the top ten. The input for sequencing was peripheral blood, taken about eight months after starting pembrolizumab. These receptors were obtained from an adult with mismatch repair-deficient cancer. The CDR3 runs from the conserved cysteine through the conserved F or W. The D gene is left open where the match is weak. Clone size is not always given. Where it is, it says once, few, many or a class for expanded clones.

>-|TRBV28|TRBD2|TRBJ2-7
TGTGCCAGCAGTCCACTCCGCGACAGGGGAGGACTAGCGGGTAGGGCGGACTTC
CASSPLRDRGGLAGRADF
>few|TRBV5-1|-|TRBJ2-1
TGCGCCAGCTTGGGGGTACAGGGAAATGAGCAGTTCTTC
CASLGVQGNEQFF
>-|TRBV7-8|TRBD2|TRBJ2-3
TGTGCCAGCAGCCGTAGCGGGAGCACCACAGATACGCAGTATTTT
CASSRSGSTTDTQYF
>-|TRBV19|-|TRBJ1-1
TGTGCCAGTAGTTTCACAGGGTTTGGGCCCCAAGCTTTCTTT
CASSFTGFGPQAFF
>-|TRBV27|TRBD2|TRBJ2-4
TGTGCCAGCAGAACTACCTCGGGACTAGCGGGAGGGCCGCGCAAAAACATTCAGTACTTC
CASRTTSGLAGGPRKNIQYF
>-|TRBV4-2|-|TRBJ2-3
TGTGCCAGCAGCCAAGATCTGGGCGGAGATACGCAGTATTTT
CASSQDLGGDTQYF
>-|TRBV30|TRBD2|TRBJ2-1
TGTGCCGCCCGGACTAGCGGGGGGAATGAGCAGTTCTTC
CAARTSGGNEQFF
>-|TRBV27|TRBD2|TRBJ2-1
TGTGCCAGCAGTTTATTAGCGGGACTAGCGGGGAATGAGCAGTTCTTC
CASSLLAGLAGNEQFF
>-|TRBV4-1|-|TRBJ2-2
TGCGCCAGCAGCCAAACACCGGTCCTGCCGAACACCGGGGAGCTGTTTTTT
CASSQTPVLPNTGELFF
>-|TRBV6-5|TRBD2|TRBJ2-1
TGTGCCAGCAGTTACTTAGCGGCGCTGGGGGGGAATGAGCAGTTCTTC
CASSYLAALGGNEQFF
>-|TRBV7-9|-|TRBJ1-2
TGTGCCAGCAGCTTGACACTTAACTATGGCTACACCTTC
CASSLTLNYGYTF
>-|TRBV6-1|-|TRBJ1-5
TGTGCCAGCAGTAGAAATGTCTATAGCAATCAGCCCCAGCATTTT
CASSRNVYSNQPQHF
>-|TRBV30|-|TRBJ1-2
TGTGCCTGGAGTAAGGGCAGGGACTTCTATGGCTACACCTTC
CAWSKGRDFYGYTF
>few|TRBV5-6|-|TRBJ2-3
TGTGCCAGCAGCGCGACAGGGCGGGGTACAGATACGCAGTATTTT
CASSATGRGTDTQYF
>-|TRBV11-3|TRBD2|TRBJ2-1
TGTGCCAGCAACAGCGGGGCCTCCTACAATGAGCAGTTCTTC
CASNSGASYNEQFF
>-|TRBV4-1|-|TRBJ2-3
TGCGCCAGCAGCCAAAATAGATATACGCAGTATTTT
CASSQNRYTQYF
>-|TRBV7-2|-|TRBJ1-1
TGTGCCAGCAGCCTGACCAACACTGAAGCTTTCTTT
CASSLTNTEAFF
>-|TRBV15|-|TRBJ1-2
TGTGCCACCAGCAGCAGACGGGACATGGATTCTGGGGGCACCTTC
CATSSRRDMDSGGTF
>-|TRBV20-1|-|TRBJ2-5
TGCAGTGCTAGAGTAGGAGAGACCCAGTACTTC
CSARVGETQYF
>-|TRBV6-4|-|TRBJ2-7
TGTGCCAGCAGTGAACGGGAGAAGGGCGAGCAGTACTTC
CASSEREKGEQYF
>few|TRBV19|-|TRBJ1-2
TGTGCCAGTAGTAATGATGGCTACACCTTC
CASSNDGYTF
>-|TRBV6-1|-|TRBJ1-1
TGTGCCAGCATGTGGGACCGTGACGGCTCTGAAGCTTTCTTT
CASMWDRDGSEAFF
>few|TRBV27|-|TRBJ2-6
TGTGCCAGCAGTTTCGCCGGTGGGGTAAGTGGGGCCAACGTCCTGACTTTC
CASSFAGGVSGANVLTF
>-|TRBV9|TRBD2|TRBJ2-1
TGTGCCAGCAGCGGCTCGGGACTAGCGGGATCTTATGAGCAGTTCTTC
CASSGSGLAGSYEQFF
>many|TRBV29-1|-|TRBJ1-1
TGCAGCGTTGACGGGGGGCGGATGAACACTGAAGCTTTCTTT
CSVDGGRMNTEAFF
>-|TRBV28|-|TRBJ1-2
TGTGCCAGCAGGCCTACATCGACCCCTTCCATCTATGGCTACACCTTC
CASRPTSTPSIYGYTF
>once|TRBV19|-|TRBJ1-1
TGTGCCAGTAGTATAGGCAAGGCCTTGAACACTGAAGCTTTCTTT
CASSIGKALNTEAFF
>-|TRBV7-9|-|TRBJ2-7
TGTGCCAGCAGCCCTAGTTCGGTCGAGCAGTACTTC
CASSPSSVEQYF
>few|TRBV30|-|TRBJ1-2
TGTGCCTGGAGTAAGGCGAGACAGGTGCATACCTTC
CAWSKARQVHTF
>-|TRBV6-1|TRBD2|TRBJ2-2
TGTGCCAGCGGGGGGGCCGGGGAGCTGTTTTTT
CASGGAGELFF
>-|TRBV19|TRBD1|TRBJ2-2
TGTGCCAGTAGTAAATCGGGACAGGGAGGCACCGGGGAGCTGTTTTTT
CASSKSGQGGTGELFF